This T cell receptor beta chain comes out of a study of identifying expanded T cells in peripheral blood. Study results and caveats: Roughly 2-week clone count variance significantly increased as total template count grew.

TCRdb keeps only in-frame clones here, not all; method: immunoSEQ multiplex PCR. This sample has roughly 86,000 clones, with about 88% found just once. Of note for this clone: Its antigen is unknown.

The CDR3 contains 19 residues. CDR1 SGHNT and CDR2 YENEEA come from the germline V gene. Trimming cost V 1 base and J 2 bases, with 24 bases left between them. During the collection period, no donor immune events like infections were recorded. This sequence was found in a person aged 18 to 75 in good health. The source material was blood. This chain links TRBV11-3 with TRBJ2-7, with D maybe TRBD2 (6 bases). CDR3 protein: CASSLGLSWASATPYEQYF. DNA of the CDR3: TGTGCCAGCAGCTTAGGGTTATCTTGGGCTAGCGCGACTCCCTACGAGCAGTACTTC.